A selection of T cell receptor beta chains follows, all from one sample in a study of T cells in Graves' hyperthyroidism and ophthalmopathy. TCRdb redid the calling of the multiplex PCR reads with MiXCR, one entry per CDR3 protein. The profile shows about 520,000 distinct CDR3 sequences, roughly a quarter of them singletons. Sequenced input: blood. The receptor source for this set is a woman aged 25 to 45 with Graves' ophthalmopathy. Both conserved end residues are part of each CDR3. A D gene is named only where the DNA matches it firmly. Size is stated for part of the rows, as once, few or many counts, or as a class when the clone is expanded.

TRBJ1-5 . TRBV5-1 many CASSLTGNSNQPQHF TGCGCCAGCAGCTTAACGGGTAATAGCAATCAGCCCCAGCATTTT
TRBJ2-5 . TRBV2 few CASRVGGFQETQYF TGTGCCAGCAGGGTGGGCGGCTTCCAAGAGACCCAGTACTTC
TRBJ2-5 . TRBV20-1 many CSASEGGPQETQYF TGCAGTGCTAGTGAGGGGGGGCCTCAAGAGACCCAGTACTTC
TRBJ2-7 TRBD1 TRBV29-1 many CSIQQGTYEQYF TGCAGCATTCAACAGGGGACCTACGAGCAGTACTTC
TRBJ2-7 . TRBV5-1 many CASSLAGRPYEQYF TGCGCCAGCAGCTTGGCGGGCAGACCCTACGAGCAGTACTTC
TRBJ1-1 TRBD1 TRBV28 . CAGQGPMNTEAFF TGTGCCGGACAGGGGCCGATGAACACTGAAGCTTTCTTT
TRBJ1-1 . TRBV6-5 many CASSYQTEAFF TGTGCCAGCAGTTACCAGACTGAAGCTTTCTTT
TRBJ1-3 . TRBV6-5 few CASSYSRAEISGNTIYF TGTGCCAGCAGTTACTCACGGGCCGAGATATCTGGAAACACCATATATTTT
TRBJ2-2 TRBD1 TRBV12-3/TRBV12-4 many CASSLSSGGPNTGELFF TGTGCCAGCAGTTTGTCGTCAGGGGGTCCGAACACCGGGGAGCTGTTTTTT
TRBJ2-7 TRBD2 TRBV6-1 many CASSERGTSGYEQYF TGTGCCAGCAGTGAAAGGGGGACTAGCGGCTACGAGCAGTACTTC
TRBJ1-2 TRBD1 TRBV11-1 many CASSSSVTGTGSLGGYTF TGTGCCAGCAGCTCGTCCGTAACCGGGACAGGGTCATTGGGAGGCTACACCTTC
TRBJ2-6 . TRBV11-1 . CASSLGGTQDSGANVLTF TGTGCCAGCAGCTTAGGCGGGACTCAGGACTCTGGGGCCAACGTCCTGACTTTC
TRBJ2-7 . TRBV28 . CASRQEAGFSYEQYF TGTGCCAGCCGGCAAGAGGCGGGATTCTCCTACGAGCAGTACTTC
TRBJ2-7 TRBD1 TRBV7-3 . CASSLTPGQGDYEQYF TGTGCCAGCAGCTTAACACCGGGACAGGGGGATTACGAGCAGTACTTC
TRBJ2-5 . TRBV27 many CASRMRNISRAHQETQYF TGTGCCAGCAGAATGCGAAACATCTCCAGGGCCCACCAAGAGACCCAGTACTTC
TRBJ2-7 TRBD1 TRBV12-3/TRBV12-4 . CASSPGQGFREQYF TGTGCCAGCAGTCCGGGACAGGGGTTTAGGGAGCAGTACTTC
TRBJ2-7 TRBD1 TRBV28 . CASSSAGTGGEQYF TGTGCCAGCAGCTCGGCCGGGACAGGGGGCGAGCAGTACTTC
TRBJ2-7 . TRBV28 many CASTQARDGYEQYF TGTGCCAGCACGCAGGCACGGGACGGGTACGAGCAGTACTTC
TRBJ1-2 . TRBV27 many CASSSLPNYGYTF TGTGCCAGCAGTTCCCTACCTAACTATGGCTACACCTTC
TRBJ2-7 TRBD1 TRBV28 . CASTLRGQGSYEQYF TGTGCCAGCACCCTCCGGGGACAGGGGTCCTACGAGCAGTACTTC
TRBJ2-5 . TRBV6-5 many CASSYELGETQYF TGTGCCAGCAGTTACGAGTTGGGGGAGACCCAGTACTTC
TRBJ2-5 . TRBV19 . CASSIPGREETQYF TGTGCCAGTAGTATCCCAGGGAGAGAAGAGACCCAGTACTTC
TRBJ2-7 . TRBV12-3/TRBV12-4 . CASYREPNEQYF TGTGCCAGCTATCGGGAACCCAACGAGCAGTACTTC
TRBJ1-1 . TRBV9 once CASSVHGARTEAFF TGTGCCAGCAGCGTACACGGGGCTCGAACTGAAGCTTTCTTT
TRBJ2-6 . TRBV11-2 many CASSLGQYSGANVLTF TGTGCCAGCAGCTTAGGACAGTACTCTGGGGCCAACGTCCTGACTTTC
TRBJ2-2 . TRBV2 many CASSAPRVGELFF TGTGCCAGCAGCGCCCCTCGTGTCGGGGAGCTGTTTTTT
TRBJ1-2 . TRBV4-1 many CASSQEGFYGYTF TGCGCCAGCAGCCAAGAGGGGTTCTATGGCTACACCTTC
TRBJ1-1 . TRBV7-3 many CASSNGWDTEAFF TGTGCCAGCAGCAACGGGTGGGACACTGAAGCTTTCTTT
TRBJ2-2 . TRBV19 many CASSMRQAPGELFF TGTGCCAGTAGTATGCGACAGGCCCCCGGGGAGCTGTTTTTT
TRBJ2-5 TRBD2 TRBV2 . CASSGLAGMLETQYF TGTGCCAGCAGTGGACTAGCGGGAATGTTGGAGACCCAGTACTTC
TRBJ1-2 TRBD1 TRBV2 . CASSVQGARLNYGYTF TGTGCCAGCAGTGTGCAGGGGGCTCGTCTAAACTATGGCTACACCTTC
TRBJ1-1 TRBD1 TRBV24-1 many CASLDRLNTEAFF TGTGCCTCCCTGGACAGGTTGAACACTGAAGCTTTCTTT
TRBJ1-1 . TRBV5-6 many CASSLGLAIEAFF TGTGCCAGCAGCTTGGGACTGGCTATTGAAGCTTTCTTT
TRBJ1-2 . TRBV28 . CASSSSDRSYGYTF TGTGCCAGCAGCTCCTCCGACAGGTCCTATGGCTACACCTTC